Below are 24 T cell receptor beta chains sequenced from a single sample in a study of blood T cells in healthy people across ages. Combining a sample-barcoded 5' primer with a J-beta primer mix, a second PCR ran for roughly 6 to 12 cycles. TCRdb independently ran MiXCR on the 5' RACE reads; one entry per CDR3 protein. The sample lists around 1.5 million distinct CDR3 sequences; 45% to 70% were seen once. Sequenced input: blood. All receptors derive from a man aged 18 to 35 in good health.

The chain is built from TRBV27 and TRBJ1-2; tentatively, D is TRBD1 (6 bases). Germline loops: CDR1 MNHEY, CDR2 SMNVEV (reference sequence). V shed 5 bases and J shed 7 bases, with 14 bases lying between them. The length of the CDR3 is 13 residues. DNA of the CDR3: TGTGCCAGCAGTGTACAGGGTCCCTCTGGCTACACCTTC. It encodes CASSVQGPSGYTF.

V gene TRBV12-3 or TRBV12-4 combines with J gene TRBJ2-1; 10 positions match TRBD2. The CDR3 runs to 14 residues. V trimming: 8 bases; J trimming: 6 bases; junction bases outside the gene matches: 7. CDR3 in DNA: TGTGCCAGCGCGTGGACTAGCGGAGGCAATGAGCAGTTCTTC. Its translation is CASAWTSGGNEQFF.

V usage is TRBV5-6 and J usage is TRBJ2-3, with 7 nucleotides matching TRBD1. Germline assignment: CDR1 SGHDT and CDR2 YYEEEE. The CDR3 has 15 amino acids. V was clipped by 4 bases and J by 5 bases; unmatched bases: 10. The CDR3 region is CASSARQGSRDTQYF. The CDR3 nucleotides read TGTGCCAGCAGCGCCCGACAGGGTTCAAGAGATACGCAGTATTTT.

The chain is built from TRBV20-1 and TRBJ1-5; D is unclear. Germline lookup yields CDR1 DFQATT and CDR2 SNEGSKA (reference sequence). The CDR3 length is 15 residues. V lost 6 bases and J 4 bases, leaving 19 bases between the germline ends. The CDR3 sequence is CSAPDPTTLNQPQHF. The CDR3 bases are TGCAGTGCCCCGGATCCCACAACTTTGAATCAGCCCCAGCATTTT.

This clonotype was observed a handful of times. The CDR3, as DNA: TGCGCCAGCAGCTTGGTGGGCACAGTTCCGTACCAAGAGACCCAGTACTTC. Translation gives CASSLVGTVPYQETQYF. The chain recombines TRBV5-1 with TRBJ2-5; D is ambiguous. Germline loops: CDR1 SGHRS, CDR2 YFSETQ. The CDR3 runs to 17 residues. V lost 0 bases and J 0 bases, leaving 15 bases between the germline ends.

Note on this clonotype: This could be a read error, since a much larger clone is one nucleotide away. This sequence joins TRBV4-1 and TRBJ2-7, with 7 bases lining up with TRBD1. Germline CDR1 MGHRA, CDR2 YSYEKL. The CDR3 runs to 14 residues. The trim removed 8 bases at V and 0 bases at J, leaving 7 bases unmatched. The DNA for the CDR3 is TGCGCCAGCGGCCTCGGGACAGCCTCCTACGAGCAGTACTTC. Residues: CASGLGTASYEQYF.

The sample holds a few counts of this clonotype. V gene TRBV20-1 combines with J gene TRBJ2-1, with a tentative D call TRBD2 (5 bases). This CDR3 is built from 14 residues. Germline V lookup: CDR1 DFQATT, CDR2 SNEGSKA (reference sequence). Trimming took 6 bases from V and 4 from J, leaving 16 bases between them. The CDR3 here is CSAAIQRQYNEQFF. In DNA, the CDR3 is TGCAGTGCCGCAATCCAGCGGCAGTACAATGAGCAGTTCTTC.

The V and J genes are TRBV7-2 and TRBJ2-5; 10 positions agree with TRBD2. The J call may be faulty, since TRBJ2-7 better matches the DNA end. The CDR3 has 15 residues. The V gene's germline CDR1 is SGHTA and CDR2 FQGNSA. The DNA for the CDR3 is TGTGCCAGCAGTTTACAGGGACTAGCGTTCCCCGAGCAGTACTTC. Encoded protein: CASSLQGLAFPEQYF.

V and J are TRBV27 and TRBJ1-1; 7 bases match TRBD1. Germline CDR1 reads MNHEY; CDR2 reads SMNVEV (reference sequence). V shed 6 bases, J shed 4 bases, and the junction held 5 bases outside the gene matches. This CDR3 region has 13 residues. Here the CDR3 DNA reads TGTGCCAGCAGCATACAGGGGTTCACTGAAGCTTTCTTT. The encoded protein is CASSIQGFTEAFF.

The chain carries TRBV6-5 and TRBJ1-2; D ambiguous. This CDR3 contains 13 residues. CDR1 is MNHEY and CDR2 is SVGAGI in the germline V gene. V lost 6 bases and J 3 bases, leaving 11 bases between the germline ends. In DNA form, the CDR3 reads TGTGCCAGCAGGGGAAGACTGGACTATGGCTACACCTTC. It encodes CASRGRLDYGYTF.

This chain connects TRBV4-1 to TRBJ2-7, with TRBD2 matching over 7 bases. This CDR3 spans 13 amino acids. With 0 bases clipped from V and 6 bases from J, the junction kept 2 bases outside the gene matches. Germline V gives CDR1 MGHRA, CDR2 YSYEKL. The CDR3 loop is CASSQETGGEQYF. CDR3 in DNA: TGCGCCAGCAGCCAAGAAACGGGAGGCGAGCAGTACTTC.

The V and J genes are TRBV20-1 and TRBJ1-2; maybe TRBD1 (6 bases). Germline V CDR1 and CDR2: DFQATT, SNEGSKA (reference sequence). V lost 1 base to trimming and J lost 6 bases, with 6 bases between them. The CDR3 loop spans 11 amino acids. The CDR3 spells CSARAGDGYTF. The CDR3, as DNA: TGCAGTGCTAGAGCAGGGGATGGCTACACCTTC.

V is TRBV29-1 and J is TRBJ2-7, with D unresolved. Germline-derived CDR1 and CDR2 are SQVTM and ANQGSEA. The CDR3 loop spans 13 amino acids. V was shortened by 4 bases and J by 4 bases, with 14 bases between the two germline ends. The DNA for the CDR3 is TGCAGCGTTGTTCAACGGGCCGAGTACGAGCAGTACTTC. Its protein product is CSVVQRAEYEQYF.

This clonotype has more than one count but fewer than ten. V gene TRBV9 combines with J gene TRBJ1-2; D may be TRBD1 (5 bases). Between the trimmed V and J ends, which lost 5 bases and 4 bases, there was a span of 24 bases. This CDR3 region has 17 residues. The germline CDR1 and CDR2 sequences are SGDLS and YYNGEE. CDR3 sequence reads: CASSYSYPGSSFYGYTF. The DNA of the CDR3 is TGTGCCAGCAGTTATTCATACCCAGGGTCATCATTCTATGGCTACACCTTC.

This clonotype was picked up a small number of times. The chain links TRBV7-9 to TRBJ2-7; 11 bases line up with TRBD2. Germline assignment: CDR1 SEHNR and CDR2 FQNEAQ (reference sequence). This CDR3 contains 16 residues. V was pared by 4 bases and J by 0 bases, with 5 bases of the junction left unmatched. The CDR3 DNA is TGTGCCAGCAGCTCAATGACTAGCGGGGCCTCCTACGAGCAGTACTTC. This sequence encodes CASSSMTSGASYEQYF.

This clonotype has only a few counts. The V and J genes are TRBV28 and TRBJ1-5; TRBD1 is a possible D gene (5 bases). The germline gives CDR1 MDHEN, CDR2 SYDVKM. Trimming took off 4 bases at V and 1 base at J, with 8 bases between the two ends. The CDR3 has 14 residues. As DNA, the CDR3 is TGTGCCAGCAGTTGGGGGGGGAGCAATCAGCCCCAGCATTTT. Translated: CASSWGGSNQPQHF.

J is TRBJ1-4 and V is TRBV7-8; D call uncertain. The CDR3 runs 16 residues. Germline loops: CDR1 SGHVS, CDR2 FQNEAQ. V gave up 1 base and J gave up 2 bases, with 11 bases separating them. The CDR3 DNA reads as TGTGCCAGCAGCTTAGATGTGGGTTTGACTAATGAAAAACTGTTTTTT. Protein: CASSLDVGLTNEKLFF.

This chain uses TRBV27 with TRBJ2-7; TRBD2 matches 8 bases. Trimming removed 8 bases from V and 5 bases from J; junction bases left unmatched: 11. Germline CDR1 and CDR2: MNHEY and SMNVEV (reference sequence). The CDR3 spans 14 residues. The CDR3 here is CASGAGTSWDEQYF. For the CDR3, the DNA is TGTGCCAGCGGCGCCGGGACTAGTTGGGACGAGCAGTACTTC.

On this clonotype: The junction departs from the called germline gene at one end, perhaps through a read error. This sequence joins TRBV20-1 and TRBJ2-1; 14 bases fit TRBD2. Germline loops: CDR1 DFQATT, CDR2 SNEGSKA (reference sequence). The CDR3 contains 16 residues. For the CDR3, the DNA is TGCGGTGCCGAGACTAGCGGGGGGGAGGAGTACAATGAGCAGTTCTTC. It yields the protein CGAETSGGEEYNEQFF.

V is TRBV7-9 and J is TRBJ2-5; 7 nucleotides match TRBD1. Trimming took 10 bases from V and 0 from J; bases not matched to a gene: 14. The CDR3 totals 16 residues. CDR1 is SEHNR, CDR2 FQNEAQ, per germline (reference sequence). The CDR3 region has the DNA TGTGCCATAGGGCGACCCGGGACAGCGTACCAAGAGACCCAGTACTTC. Protein product: CAIGRPGTAYQETQYF.

The J gene is TRBJ1-4, the V gene TRBV7-8, with D maybe TRBD1 (6 bases). CDR3 length: 17 amino acids. The germline V gene has CDR1 SGHVS and CDR2 FQNEAQ. Trimming shortened V by 5 bases and J by 0 bases, and 16 bases separated the two germline ends. The CDR3 sequence is CASSLGTWLATNEKLFF. The DNA of the CDR3 is TGTGCCAGCAGCCTCGGGACATGGCTGGCAACTAATGAAAAACTGTTTTTT.

A word on this clonotype: The junction shows a germline mismatch at one end, possibly a read error. The rearrangement joins TRBV6-1 to TRBJ2-3, with 7 bases identical to TRBD1. Per germline, CDR1 MNHNS and CDR2 SASEGT. The CDR3 runs to 14 residues. The CDR3 nucleotides are TGTGCCAGCAATGAACTAGGGGGCAGAGATACGCAGTATTTT. Encoded protein: CASNELGGRDTQYF.

The chain couples TRBV7-8 to TRBJ2-5, with a weak D call TRBD1 (6 bases). The J call may be wrong; the DNA end is better matched by TRBJ2-7. CDR1 is SGHVS, CDR2 FQNEAQ, per germline. There are 17 residues in the CDR3. In DNA form, the CDR3 reads TGTGCCAGCAGCTTAAGGTCCGGGACATCGGGTTGGGGCGAGCAGTACTTC. Protein sequence: CASSLRSGTSGWGEQYF.

This clonotype was recorded at least ten times. The chain links TRBV27 to TRBJ2-4, with TRBD2 matching over 8 bases. This CDR3 is built from 15 residues. Germline CDR1 is MNHEY and CDR2 is SMNVEV (reference sequence). V shed 8 bases, J shed 0 bases, and the junction held 6 bases outside the gene matches. CDR3 sequence: CASASGGGAKNIQYF. The CDR3 DNA follows: TGTGCCAGCGCGTCCGGGGGGGGAGCCAAAAACATTCAGTACTTC.